The rows below give T cell receptor beta chains drawn from one sample of a study of blood T cell repertoires in COVID-19. Only in-frame clones appear in the TCRdb table, and some are missing; sequencing was by immunoSEQ multiplex PCR. The repertoire consists of around 65,000 clones, with about 82% occurring once and the leading ten covering roughly 39%. Sequencing input: peripheral blood. The receptors shown here come from a human donor in a cohort sampled during active COVID-19. The CDR3 runs from the conserved cysteine through the conserved F or W.

j_call v_call cdr3_aa
TRBJ1-2 TRBV19 CASSQKGRQSGYTF
TRBJ1-3 TRBV12-3/TRBV12-4 CASPARGGNTIYF
TRBJ2-7 TRBV2 CASRSGQQQYEQYF
TRBJ1-5 TRBV30 CAWSVQGNQPQHF
TRBJ1-3 TRBV5-6 CASSDISSGNTIYF
TRBJ1-1 TRBV11-3 CASSPGHRNTEAFF
TRBJ2-7 TRBV19 CASQYRASYEQYF
TRBJ1-5 TRBV19 CASKRGGQGVFQPQHF
TRBJ2-1 TRBV4-3 CASSQDLNGGSYNEQFF
TRBJ1-4 TRBV4-2 CASSLLEGASTNEKLFF
TRBJ1-1 TRBV30 CAWSPPTNPGAFF
TRBJ1-1 TRBV5-1 CASSSRRGANTEAFF
TRBJ1-3 TRBV6-5 CASKTGLSGNTIYF
TRBJ1-6 TRBV25-1 CASSEYEGAQGSPLHF
TRBJ2-3 TRBV11-3 CASSRLAGGTDTQYF
TRBJ2-2 TRBV12-3/TRBV12-4 CASSGWTGELFF
TRBJ2-2 TRBV27 CASHRQGFFPGELFF
TRBJ2-3 TRBV7-2 CASSSGSWGGSDTQYF
TRBJ2-7 TRBV19 CASMMGGAYEQYF
TRBJ2-3 TRBV7-3 CASGATSTDTQYF
TRBJ1-4 TRBV19 CASRGVGEKLFF
TRBJ1-3 TRBV5-1 CASSLGISGNTIYF
TRBJ2-2 TRBV7-2 CASSRDRYTGELFF
TRBJ1-1 TRBV6-6 CASSYGIWNTEAFF
TRBJ1-4 TRBV27 CASSSRQGANEKLFF
TRBJ1-1 TRBV19 CASSFGQGNTEAFF
TRBJ1-2 TRBV30 CAWAGTELYGYTF
TRBJ2-5 TRBV15 CATSREAGGETQYF
TRBJ1-1 TRBV27 CASSPGQGQKVNTEAFF
TRBJ1-1 TRBV21-1 CASSKDEGADFF
TRBJ2-5 TRBV15 CATRPRTGRETQYF
TRBJ1-1 TRBV24-1 CATSAAPGEANTEAFF
TRBJ2-1 TRBV4-1 CASDRGKGEQFF
TRBJ2-1 TRBV9 CASSVDAGGLRQFF
TRBJ2-3 TRBV28 CASSLYAGGPTDTQYF
TRBJ2-2 TRBV11-3 CASSSGARNTGELFF
TRBJ2-5 TRBV7-7 CASSLGQLETQYF
TRBJ1-4 TRBV4-1 CASSLYRVREKLFF
TRBJ1-6 TRBV2 CASRPQGAFNSPLHF
TRBJ2-1 TRBV5-1 CASRSQLESEQFF
TRBJ1-2 TRBV19 CASSTSAEGNYGYTF
TRBJ1-1 TRBV5-1 CASSLAPVNTEAFF
TRBJ2-7 TRBV18 CASSLGTGRVYEQYF
TRBJ2-7 TRBV5-6 CASSLAGQTYEQYF
TRBJ2-7 TRBV7-2 CASSRQSGYEQYF
TRBJ1-2 TRBV7-9 CASSLVLQGGNYGYTF
TRBJ2-2 TRBV7-3 CASSLLGGDRTGELFF
TRBJ2-6 TRBV2 CASSGTGPSGANVLTF
TRBJ1-3 TRBV5-6 CASSLVGKRNTIYF
TRBJ2-2 TRBV19 CASQLRTGTGELFF
TRBJ1-2 TRBV12-3/TRBV12-4 CASSSWGRGFHTF
TRBJ1-3 TRBV9 CASSDGQGAGNTIYF
TRBJ2-5 TRBV19 CASSWAGQETQYF
TRBJ2-3 TRBV7-3 CASSLGQGTDTQYF